The next 21 T cell receptor beta chains were all read from a single sample in a study of cytomegalovirus exposure and HLA in healthy donors. The protocol was immunoSEQ multiplex PCR, while the TCRdb copy is restricted to in-frame clones and leaves out a portion. The sample gives about 150,000 clones, roughly 93% of which show up once; about 2% is in the top ten. The source material was PBMCs. The source of these receptors is a man aged 18 to 30 in good health and CMV-seropositive.

The chain links TRBV28 to TRBJ2-1; possibly TRBD2 for D (6 bases). The CDR3 contains 14 residues. V was clipped by 7 bases and J by 4 bases, with 14 bases between them. Germline CDR1 and CDR2: MDHEN and SYDVKM. The CDR3 DNA sequence: TGTGCCAGCACAGTAGCGGTAGAATACAATGAGCAGTTCTTC. Translated, it gives CASTVAVEYNEQFF. Full variable domain (remainder filled in from reference TRBV28 and TRBJ2-1): DVKVTQSSRYLVKRTGEKVFLECVQDMDHENMFWYRQDPGLGLRLIYFSYDVKMKEKGDIPEGYSVSREKKERFSLILESASTNQTSMYLCASTVAVEYNEQFFGPGTRLTVL.

The chain joins TRBV27 to TRBJ2-5; 7 positions agree with TRBD1. CDR3 size: 15 residues. The trim removed 3 bases at V and 7 bases at J, leaving 11 bases unmatched. Germline CDR1 is MNHEY and CDR2 is SMNVEV (reference sequence). The CDR3 loop is CASSLGPGAGGTQYF. The CDR3 DNA reads as TGTGCCAGCAGTTTGGGACCAGGGGCAGGGGGGACCCAGTACTTC.

This clone was seen a single time. The chain links TRBV5-1 to TRBJ2-5, with 9 bases matching TRBD2. The J segment lost 8 bases and the V segment lost 0 bases, leaving 17 bases of the junction unmatched. Germline CDR1 and CDR2: SGHRS and YFSETQ. The CDR3 length is 18 residues. DNA of the CDR3: TGCGCCAGCAGCTTGGAGGGGAGTAGCGGGGGACTCTACGGCACCCAGTACTTC. Protein product: CASSLEGSSGGLYGTQYF.

The V and J genes are TRBV11-2 and TRBJ2-1, with 10 bases lining up with TRBD1. The CDR3 totals 14 residues. With 5 bases clipped from V and 14 bases from J, the junction kept 12 bases outside the gene matches. CDR1 SGHAT and CDR2 FQNNGV come from the germline V gene. In DNA form, the CDR3 reads TGTGCCAGCAGCCCTCACCGGGACAGGGGCCAGGAGTTCTTC. This codes for CASSPHRDRGQEFF.

J is TRBJ2-3 and V is TRBV5-1, with TRBD2 matching 12 bases. The CDR3 contains 16 residues. The germline CDR1 and CDR2 sequences are SGHRS and YFSETQ. V gave up 0 bases and J gave up 6 bases; unmatched junction bases: 5. The CDR3 DNA reads as TGCGCCAGCAGCTTGGGACTAGCGGGAGCGGCCGATACGCAGTATTTT. Protein sequence: CASSLGLAGAADTQYF.

The rearrangement uses TRBV29-1 and TRBJ2-7, with TRBD1 as a possible D gene (5 bases). The ends were cut back, 7 bases at V and 5 bases at J, with 15 bases in the middle. CDR1 SQVTM and CDR2 ANQGSEA come from the germline V gene. The CDR3 covers 12 residues. CDR3 region: CSGRGPIDEQYF. The DNA of the CDR3 is TGCAGCGGTAGGGGCCCGATCGACGAGCAGTACTTC.

The rearrangement links TRBV2 to TRBJ2-7; 8 positions match TRBD1. V gave up 8 bases and J gave up 2 bases; unmatched junction bases: 11. Germline lookup yields CDR1 SNHLY and CDR2 FYNNEI. This CDR3 spans 15 amino acids. CDR3 protein: CASFRGLDRAYEQYF. The CDR3 DNA sequence: TGTGCCAGCTTTCGAGGCCTGGACAGGGCCTACGAGCAGTACTTC.

The chain uses TRBV2 and TRBJ2-7, with 11 bases lining up with TRBD1. Germline values: CDR1 SNHLY, CDR2 FYNNEI. V gave up 4 bases and J gave up 6 bases; unmatched junction bases: 2. The CDR3 consists of 13 residues. The CDR3 DNA reads as TGTGCCAGCAGTGGGACAGGGGGCGGCGAGCAGTACTTC. This encodes CASSGTGGGEQYF.

The V gene is TRBV15, the J gene TRBJ2-2; a possible D gene is TRBD1 (6 bases). Between the trimmed V and J ends, which lost 4 bases and 0 bases, there was a span of 15 bases. Germline V gives CDR1 LNHNV, CDR2 YYDKDF (reference sequence). The CDR3 is 17 amino acids. CDR3 protein: CATSKGPGHPNTGELFF. DNA of the CDR3: TGTGCCACCAGCAAAGGTCCGGGACACCCGAACACCGGGGAGCTGTTTTTT.

The chain employs TRBV19 and TRBJ2-2; 10 bases align to TRBD2. With V trimmed by 5 bases and J by 2 bases, 8 bases remained unmatched. The CDR3 runs 17 residues. Looked up from germline, CDR1 is LNHDA and CDR2 is SQIVND (reference sequence). CDR3 amino acids: CASSLGTSGINTGELFF. The CDR3, as DNA: TGTGCCAGTAGTTTGGGTACTAGCGGGATAAACACCGGGGAGCTGTTTTTT.

Note on this clone: The same CDR3 arises from other DNA sequences in this sample as well. The gene calls are TRBV5-1 and TRBJ2-5; 7 nucleotides match TRBD1. The germline CDR1 and CDR2 sequences are SGHRS and YFSETQ. This CDR3 has 14 amino acids. V lost 0 bases to trimming and J lost 4 bases; unmatched junction nucleotides: 3. The CDR3 region has the DNA TGCGCCAGCAGCTTGGGATCAGGGGGAGAGACCCAGTACTTC. Amino acids: CASSLGSGGETQYF.

DNA of the CDR3: TGTGCCAGCAGCTTTACAGGGACCTATGGCTACACCTTC. This sequence encodes CASSFTGTYGYTF. This rearrangement joins TRBV7-2 to TRBJ1-2; possible D gene TRBD1, 6 bases. The CDR3 loop spans 13 amino acids. Trimming took 3 bases from V and 4 from J, leaving 9 bases between them. CDR1 and CDR2 (germline): SGHTA, FQGNSA.

The chain recombines TRBV6-1 with TRBJ1-5; 8 bases fit TRBD1. The CDR3 sequence is 16 residues long. The J segment lost 4 bases and the V segment lost 4 bases, leaving 9 bases of the junction unmatched. The germline gives CDR1 MNHNS, CDR2 SASEGT. DNA of the CDR3: TGTGCCAGCAGTGGGATCGGACAGGGAAGTAATCAGCCCCAGCATTTT. This sequence encodes CASSGIGQGSNQPQHF.

The chain combines TRBV5-1 with TRBJ2-5; TRBD2 agrees at 7 bases. The DNA end lines up better with TRBJ2-7; the J call may be wrong. This CDR3 contains 14 residues. Germline V gene sequence: CDR1 SGHRS, CDR2 YFSETQ. Written as DNA, the CDR3 is TGCGCCAGCAGCTGGGGACTACAACACTACGAGCAGTACTTC. The encoded protein is CASSWGLQHYEQYF.

The chain joins TRBV29-1 to TRBJ2-5, with a weak D call TRBD1 (6 bases). Trimming removed 3 bases at V and 4 bases at J, with 15 bases between. The CDR3 is made up of 14 amino acids. CDR1 and CDR2 from the germline V gene are SQVTM and ANQGSEA. The CDR3 loop is CSVEVGAIRETQYF. The CDR3 bases are TGCAGCGTTGAGGTGGGGGCCATTCGAGAGACCCAGTACTTC.

For the CDR3, the DNA is TGTGCCAGCAGTTTCTATAGACAGGGGGCAGAAGAAAAACTGTTTTTT. It codes for CASSFYRQGAEEKLFF. The rearrangement links TRBV11-2 to TRBJ1-4, with TRBD1 matching 10 bases. V was pared by 6 bases and J by 8 bases, with 12 bases of the junction left unmatched. The CDR3 is made up of 16 amino acids. The V gene's germline CDR1 is SGHAT and CDR2 FQNNGV.

The chain uses TRBV29-1 and TRBJ1-2; D ambiguous. This CDR3 region has 12 residues. V was pared by 4 bases and J by 2 bases, with 8 bases between. Germline CDR1 and CDR2: SQVTM and ANQGSEA. The CDR3 DNA is TGCAGCGTTGTATCCGGGAACTATGGCTACACCTTC. This encodes CSVVSGNYGYTF.

The CDR3 DNA reads TGTGCCTGGAGAGACAGGGCCTATGAAAAACTGTTTTTT. This gives the protein CAWRDRAYEKLFF. The chain has TRBV30 and TRBJ1-4, with 7 bases lining up with TRBD1. Germline CDR1 reads GTSNPN; CDR2 reads SVGIG (reference sequence). V shed 3 bases, J shed 6 bases, and the junction held 4 bases outside the gene matches. The CDR3 consists of 13 residues.

This clone was detected only once. The chain links TRBV28 to TRBJ1-2; TRBD1 matches 7 bases. The J segment lost 8 bases and the V segment lost 6 bases, leaving 15 bases of the junction unmatched. CDR3 length: 15 amino acids. CDR1 is MDHEN and CDR2 is SYDVKM in the germline V gene. The CDR3, as DNA: TGTGCCAGCAGGATATTAGGCTACAGGGGAAAGGGCTACACCTTC. Protein sequence: CASRILGYRGKGYTF.

CDR3 DNA: TGTGCCAGCTCACCATCCCGGACAGTAGACTATGGCTACACCTTC. Protein sequence: CASSPSRTVDYGYTF. The chain combines TRBV18 with TRBJ1-2, with D possibly being TRBD1 (6 bases). CDR3 length: 15 amino acids. Per germline, CDR1 KGHSH and CDR2 LQKENI. V dropped 2 bases and J dropped 3 bases, with 13 bases sitting between them.

This rearrangement joins TRBV6-4 to TRBJ2-1; 12 bases are shared with TRBD2. Germline V gene lookup returns CDR1 MRHNA and CDR2 SNTAGT. With V trimmed by 2 bases and J by 7 bases, 0 bases remained unmatched. The CDR3 has 14 residues. The CDR3: CASSDGTSGNEQFF. The CDR3 coding sequence is TGTGCCAGCAGTGACGGGACTAGCGGGAATGAGCAGTTCTTC.